Sequencing of this TCR beta chain was carried out in a study of blood T cell repertoires in COVID-19. Study-level information: Sources were T cells, B-cell-depleted T cells, or PBMCs; the material itself was cDNA or gDNA.

The authors' processing: How many nucleated cells were present was estimated from reference gene primer amplification. Only in-frame clones appear in the TCRdb table, and some are missing; sequencing was by immunoSEQ multiplex PCR. V, J and clone size were drawn from that table, and D and trimming were deduced from the DNA. The sample contains 100,000 to 150,000 clones, over 75% of which appear only once. The sequence derives from a woman over 75 with acute or convalescent COVID-19. Sequencing was done on a sample of peripheral blood.

DNA of the CDR3: TGTGCCAGCAGCCAAGGGCGGAGCCAGGGGGGATCTGCAACTAATGAAAAACTGTTTTTT. Amino acids: CASSQGRSQGGSATNEKLFF. The chain recombines TRBV3-1 (or the pseudogene TRBV3-2) with TRBJ1-4, with 7 bases aligning to TRBD1. The CDR3 has 20 residues. V lost 1 base to trimming and J lost 0 bases; unmatched junction nucleotides: 14. Per the germline V gene, CDR1 is LGHDT and CDR2 is YNNKEL (reference sequence).